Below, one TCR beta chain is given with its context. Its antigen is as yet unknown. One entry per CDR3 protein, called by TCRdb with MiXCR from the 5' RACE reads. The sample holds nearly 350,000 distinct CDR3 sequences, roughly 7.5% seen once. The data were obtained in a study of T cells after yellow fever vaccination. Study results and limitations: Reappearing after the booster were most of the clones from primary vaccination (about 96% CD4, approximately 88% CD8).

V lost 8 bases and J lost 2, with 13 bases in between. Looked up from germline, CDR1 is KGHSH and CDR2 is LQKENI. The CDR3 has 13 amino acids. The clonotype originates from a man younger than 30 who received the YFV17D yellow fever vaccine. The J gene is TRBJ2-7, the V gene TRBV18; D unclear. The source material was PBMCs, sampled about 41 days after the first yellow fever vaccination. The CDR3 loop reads CASRTTLPYEQYF. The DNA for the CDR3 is TGTGCCAGCCGCACAACACTACCCTACGAGCAGTACTTC.